The entry that follows covers one TCR beta chain sequence. The CDR3 spans 17 residues. Trimming removed 6 bases from V and 4 bases from J; junction bases left unmatched: 8. TCRdb reprocessed the RT-PCR reads with MiXCR, giving one entry per CDR3 protein. Among hundreds of thousands of distinct CDR3 sequences listed, more than 13% were seen once. The sequencing sample was made of memory CD4+ T cells from blood. The receptor was derived from a female donor in good health, serving as a healthy control. The chain joins TRBV12-3 or TRBV12-4 to TRBJ2-1, with 14 bases identical to TRBD2. CDR3 bases: TGTGCCAGCAGCCTTGGGACTAGCGGGAGTTTTTACAATGAGCAGTTCTTC. Its protein product is CASSLGTSGSFYNEQFF.